Presented here are 26 T cell receptor beta chains from one specimen sequenced in a study of T cells in Graves' hyperthyroidism and ophthalmopathy. The CDR3 regions of TCR beta were amplified from RNA transcripts. HTBI primers were the set used in a first-round RT-PCR of the TCR CDR3. MiXCR, run by TCRdb on the multiplex PCR reads, gives a single entry per CDR3 protein. This repertoire shows 490,000 or so distinct CDR3 sequences, 20% found once; its top ten account for around 50%. Specimen: blood. These receptors were taken from a man between 40 and 49 years old with Graves' ophthalmopathy.

This clonotype has a count of ten or more. The chain joins TRBV30 to TRBJ1-1; D gene unclear. The V and J ends lost 1 base and 0 bases respectively, with 6 bases between them. The CDR3 contains 13 residues. Germline V CDR1 and CDR2: GTSNPN, SVGIG (reference sequence). The CDR3 region has the DNA TGTGCCTGGAGTGGGCTCATGAACACTGAAGCTTTCTTT. It encodes CAWSGLMNTEAFF.

This clonotype was seen only a few times. J is TRBJ2-1 and V is TRBV28; D remains ambiguous. Trimming cost V 3 bases and J 5 bases, with 17 bases left between them. The CDR3 has 16 residues. The V gene's germline CDR1 is MDHEN and CDR2 SYDVKM. CDR3 residues: CASSFVPRVGNNEQFF. In nucleotides, the CDR3 is TGTGCCAGCAGTTTCGTACCTAGGGTAGGGAACAATGAGCAGTTCTTC.

This clonotype was picked up many times. The chain uses TRBV3-1 and TRBJ2-2; D uncertain. Trimming took 0 bases from V and 4 from J, leaving 12 bases between them. Germline V lookup: CDR1 LGHDT, CDR2 YNNKEL (reference sequence). The CDR3 length is 16 residues. CDR3 sequence: CASSQEPGGSTGELFF. The CDR3, as DNA: TGTGCCAGCAGCCAAGAACCAGGTGGATCCACCGGGGAGCTGTTTTTT.

This clonotype was detected only once. The chain uses TRBV28 and TRBJ2-3, with TRBD2 matching over 13 bases. Trimming cost V 6 bases and J 4 bases; bases outside gene matches: 13. From germline, CDR1 is MDHEN and CDR2 SYDVKM. The CDR3 contains 18 residues. CDR3 protein: CASRSTGTSGIGADTQYF. For the CDR3, the DNA is TGTGCCAGCAGATCTACCGGGACTAGCGGGATTGGGGCAGATACGCAGTATTTT.

The V call is TRBV6-1, the J call TRBJ1-5, with 10 bases fitting TRBD1. The CDR3 spans 14 residues. V lost 6 bases and J lost 6; bases outside the gene matches: 5. Germline V gene data show CDR1 as MNHNS and CDR2 as SASEGT. The CDR3 sequence is CASRGQGTFQPQHF. The CDR3 nucleotides read TGTGCCAGCAGGGGACAGGGGACTTTTCAGCCCCAGCATTTT.

This clonotype was detected many times. The chain recombines TRBV7-9 with TRBJ2-5, with D uncertain. V was pared by 3 bases and J by 5 bases, with 7 bases between. From germline, CDR1 is SEHNR and CDR2 FQNEAQ (reference sequence). CDR3 length: 12 amino acids. This chain's CDR3 is CASSLYRETQYF. Written as DNA, the CDR3 is TGTGCCAGCAGCTTGTATAGGGAGACCCAGTACTTC.

The chain recombines TRBV2 with TRBJ2-5, with D tentatively TRBD2 (5 bases). The germline V and J ends were trimmed by 7 bases and 6 bases, with 15 bases remaining between them. The CDR3 runs to 13 residues. The V gene's germline CDR1 is SNHLY and CDR2 FYNNEI. The CDR3 loop is CASTGDTKKTQYF. CDR3 sequence (DNA): TGTGCCAGCACCGGGGATACTAAGAAGACCCAGTACTTC.

The chain has TRBV7-6 and TRBJ2-2; possibly TRBD1 for D (6 bases). The length of the CDR3 is 14 residues. The germline V gene has CDR1 SGHVS and CDR2 FNYEAQ. The V gene lost 5 bases and the J gene lost 1 base, with 8 bases spanning the gap. The CDR3 here is CASSRTENTGELFF. CDR3 sequence (DNA): TGTGCCAGCAGCCGGACAGAGAACACCGGGGAGCTGTTTTTT.

This clonotype was seen a few times. The genes are TRBV3-1 and TRBJ2-6, with 7 positions matching TRBD1. The CDR3 sequence is 17 residues long. Germline trimming cut 4 bases from V and 0 bases from J; bases unmatched to any gene: 6. Germline V gives CDR1 LGHDT, CDR2 YNNKEL (reference sequence). This CDR3 reads CASSPGTVVSGANVLTF. CDR3 sequence (DNA): TGTGCCAGCAGCCCCGGGACAGTGGTCTCTGGGGCCAACGTCCTGACTTTC. The entire variable domain, with the rest obtained from reference TRBV3-1 and TRBJ2-6, is as follows: DTAVSQTPKYLVTQMGNDKSIKCEQNLGHDTMYWYKQDSKKFLKIMFSYNNKELIINETVPNRFSPKSPDKAHLNLHINSLELGDSAVYFCASSPGTVVSGANVLTFGAGSRLTVL.

This clonotype was seen repeatedly, ten times or more. The chain joins TRBV28 to TRBJ2-1; 13 nucleotides align to TRBD2. V shed 3 bases and J 4 bases; nucleotides not matched to a gene: 6. There are 17 residues in the CDR3. CDR1 is MDHEN and CDR2 is SYDVKM in the germline V gene. CDR3 amino acids: CASSLGGTSGMYNEQFF. For the CDR3, the DNA is TGTGCCAGCAGTTTGGGAGGGACTAGCGGGATGTACAATGAGCAGTTCTTC.

In regard to this clonotype: A much larger clone lies one base from this, so it may be a read error. The rearrangement uses TRBV5-6 and TRBJ2-1, with TRBD2 matching 7 bases. Germline CDR1 reads SGHDT; CDR2 reads YYEEEE. The CDR3 covers 13 residues. V lost 0 bases and J lost 8; bases outside the gene matches: 2. As DNA, the CDR3 is TGTGCCAGCAGCTTGGGGGCGGGGGATGAGCAGTTCTTC. Translating gives CASSLGAGDEQFF.

This clonotype has more than one count but fewer than ten. The chain combines TRBV5-6 with TRBJ2-3; 12 bases line up with TRBD2. J lost 1 base, V lost 3 bases, and 6 bases had no gene match. The CDR3 runs to 17 residues. Germline V CDR1 and CDR2: SGHDT, YYEEEE. This CDR3 is CASSSLRLAGGTDTQYF. The CDR3 nucleotides are TGTGCCAGCAGCTCCCTAAGACTAGCGGGGGGCACAGATACGCAGTATTTT.

The chain has TRBV6-1 and TRBJ2-3; the D gene is possibly TRBD2 (7 bases). Germline lookup yields CDR1 MNHNS and CDR2 SASEGT. The CDR3 sequence is 16 residues long. Trimming removed 7 bases at V and 2 bases at J, with 19 bases between. The CDR3 sequence is CASTSKGGLVTDTQYF. Here the CDR3 DNA reads TGTGCCAGCACCTCGAAGGGGGGGCTCGTCACAGATACGCAGTATTTT.

This clonotype was detected a few times. The chain recombines TRBV11-2 with TRBJ2-5, with D hard to call. Looked up from germline, CDR1 is SGHAT and CDR2 is FQNNGV. V was cut by 2 bases and J by 1 base, with 8 bases left in between. The CDR3 covers 14 residues. The DNA for the CDR3 is TGTGCCAGCAGCTTAAATTGGGGCCAAGAGACCCAGTACTTC. This encodes CASSLNWGQETQYF.

V is TRBV2 and J is TRBJ1-5, with a weak D call TRBD1 (6 bases). The CDR3 extends over 18 amino acids. V dropped 3 bases and J dropped 0 bases, with 18 bases sitting between them. Per germline, CDR1 SNHLY and CDR2 FYNNEI. CDR3 sequence reads: CASSESRGSSLSNQPQHF. The CDR3 DNA follows: TGTGCCAGCAGTGAGTCCAGGGGCTCTTCGCTTAGCAATCAGCCCCAGCATTTT.

In this sample, this clonotype turned up a few times. V gene TRBV19 combines with J gene TRBJ2-7, with D perhaps matching TRBD2 (6 bases). The V and J ends lost 8 bases and 3 bases respectively, with 17 bases between them. This CDR3 contains 14 residues. Per germline, CDR1 LNHDA and CDR2 SQIVND (reference sequence). CDR3 nucleotide sequence: TGTGCCAGTGGCATCCGGGGGAACTACTACGAGCAGTACTTC. It is translated as CASGIRGNYYEQYF.

This sequence joins TRBV20-1 and TRBJ1-3, with no clear D. The CDR3 covers 14 residues. The V and J ends lost 1 base and 6 bases respectively, with 13 bases between them. CDR1 and CDR2 (germline): DFQATT, SNEGSKA (reference sequence). For the CDR3, the DNA is TGCAGTGCTAGAGTGGAGGGAATTCCAAACACCATATATTTT. Translating gives CSARVEGIPNTIYF.

This clonotype was counted a few times. This sequence joins TRBV27 and TRBJ1-6; D possibly corresponds to TRBD1 (5 bases). Germline-derived CDR1 and CDR2 are MNHEY and SMNVEV (reference sequence). The CDR3 extends over 15 amino acids. The germline V and J ends were trimmed by 6 bases and 6 bases, with 15 bases remaining between them. In DNA form, the CDR3 reads TGTGCCAGCAGCCCACTGGACATCACTAATTCACCCCTCCACTTT. Protein product: CASSPLDITNSPLHF.

The rearrangement links TRBV20-1 to TRBJ2-7; 7 bases map to TRBD1. The CDR3 consists of 12 residues. V trimming: 4 bases; J trimming: 5 bases; junction bases outside the gene matches: 5. Germline loops: CDR1 DFQATT, CDR2 SNEGSKA (reference sequence). The DNA of the CDR3 is TGCAGTGCTACGGGGACAGATAACGAGCAGTACTTC. Amino acid sequence: CSATGTDNEQYF.

Only a few counts were recorded for this clonotype. The chain uses TRBV7-9 and TRBJ1-4; D is perhaps TRBD1 (6 bases). The CDR3 loop spans 15 amino acids. V lost 5 bases and J 0 bases, leaving 10 bases between the germline ends. Germline CDR1 is SEHNR and CDR2 is FQNEAQ (reference sequence). Written as DNA, the CDR3 is TGTGCCAGCAGCGCATACAGGGCAACTAATGAAAAACTGTTTTTT. Translation gives CASSAYRATNEKLFF.

This clonotype has ten or more counts. V gene TRBV7-2 combines with J gene TRBJ2-2; D remains ambiguous. CDR3 length equals 15 residues. The ends were cut back, 1 base at V and 4 bases at J, with 10 bases in the middle. The germline V gene encodes CDR1 SGHTA and CDR2 FQGNSA. CDR3 nucleotide sequence: TGTGCCAGCAGCTTAGTGTTAGCTGGCACCGGGGAGCTGTTTTTT. Its protein is CASSLVLAGTGELFF.

This clonotype was picked up many times. The chain links TRBV7-3 to TRBJ1-1, with TRBD1 identical over 8 bases. Germline-derived CDR1 and CDR2 are SGHTA and FQGTGA. V lost 4 bases, J lost 4 bases, and 5 bases stayed unmatched. This CDR3 region has 14 residues. The CDR3 here is CASSYTGGSTEAFF. The DNA of the CDR3 is TGTGCCAGCAGCTACACAGGGGGGAGCACTGAAGCTTTCTTT.

This clonotype turned up a few times. This chain joins TRBV6-1 and TRBJ2-5, with TRBD1 matching 10 bases. In germline, CDR1 is MNHNS, CDR2 SASEGT. The CDR3 is 16 residues long. V gave up 6 bases and J gave up 4 bases; unmatched junction bases: 11. CDR3 loop: CASRSRQGARGETQYF. The CDR3 DNA follows: TGTGCCAGCAGATCTAGACAGGGGGCGCGGGGAGAGACCCAGTACTTC.

The chain uses TRBV27 and TRBJ1-5, with 7 bases matching TRBD1. J was trimmed by 7 bases and V by 4 bases; bases with no gene match: 4. The CDR3 runs 13 residues. Germline CDR1 and CDR2: MNHEY and SMNVEV (reference sequence). CDR3 nucleotide sequence: TGTGCCAGCAGTTCGATGACAGGGCAGCCCCAGCATTTT. This gives the protein CASSSMTGQPQHF.

This clonotype was counted at least ten times. This rearrangement joins TRBV28 to TRBJ2-1; weak D call: TRBD2 (6 bases). Trimming removed 6 bases at V and 6 bases at J, with 15 bases between. The CDR3 is made up of 14 amino acids. Per germline, CDR1 MDHEN and CDR2 SYDVKM. The CDR3 is CASSSGTAPNEQFF. CDR3 DNA: TGTGCCAGCAGCTCCGGGACTGCACCCAATGAGCAGTTCTTC.

Many counts were recorded for this clonotype. One junction end disagrees with the germline gene, perhaps due to a read error. The gene calls are TRBV12-3 or TRBV12-4 and TRBJ2-7, with D unclear. The CDR3 has 12 amino acids. CDR3 region: CASSLGLYEQYF. For the CDR3, the DNA is TGTGCCAGCAGCTTAGGTCTCTACGAGCAGTACTTC.